What follows are 27 T cell receptor beta chains derived from one specimen sequenced in a study of response to subunit inactivated influenza vaccine. From the RT-PCR reads, TCRdb called clonotypes with MiXCR, one entry per CDR3 protein. Of 530,000 or so distinct CDR3 sequences detected, about 10% appear once; the ten largest clones hold approximately 10%. The specimen comprised PBMCs from blood, sampled on the day of vaccination. The receptors were sampled from a man between 50 and 59 years old who received an inactivated influenza vaccine.

The gene calls are TRBV20-1 and TRBJ1-1, with TRBD1 matching over 7 bases. Germline values: CDR1 DFQATT, CDR2 SNEGSKA (reference sequence). CDR3 size: 15 residues. V lost 6 bases to trimming and J lost 0 bases; unmatched junction nucleotides: 10. The CDR3 reads CSAPRMDRMNTEAFF. DNA of the CDR3: TGCAGTGCGCCAAGGATGGACAGGATGAACACTGAAGCTTTCTTT.

J is TRBJ2-6 and V is TRBV18; 8 positions match TRBD1. Trimming took 3 bases from V and 2 from J; bases not matched to a gene: 6. Germline V CDR1 and CDR2: KGHSH, LQKENI. The CDR3 runs to 17 residues. DNA of the CDR3: TGTGCCAGCTCACCGAGCCAGGGGGCGCCTGGGGCCAACGTCCTGACTTTC. Translating gives CASSPSQGAPGANVLTF.

This clonotype was counted many times. The V and J genes are TRBV20-1 and TRBJ1-1; D ambiguous. This CDR3 is built from 14 residues. Trimming left V 3 bases short and J 1 base short, with 12 bases between. CDR1 is DFQATT and CDR2 is SNEGSKA in the germline V gene (reference sequence). CDR3: CSASTWGTNTEAFF. In nucleotides, the CDR3 is TGCAGTGCTAGTACTTGGGGTACGAACACTGAAGCTTTCTTT.

The rearrangement links TRBV9 to TRBJ2-1, with TRBD2 identical over 8 bases. The V segment lost 3 bases and the J segment 5 bases; nucleotides outside the gene matches: 10. This CDR3 is built from 16 residues. Germline V gives CDR1 SGDLS, CDR2 YYNGEE. For the CDR3, the DNA is TGTGCCAGCAGCGGCGGACGGGCTAGCGGGCACAATGAGCAGTTCTTC. It yields the protein CASSGGRASGHNEQFF. The whole variable domain, remainder taken from reference TRBV9 and TRBJ2-1, is DSGVTQTPKHLITATGQRVTLRCSPRSGDLSVYWYQQSLDQGLQFLIQYYNGEERAKGNILERFSAQQFPDLHSELNLSSLELGDSALYFCASSGGRASGHNEQFFGPGTRLTVL.

This clonotype was picked up a small number of times. The chain employs TRBV21-1 and TRBJ2-7; the D segment call TRBD1 is taken from the table without a DNA check. TRBV21-1 is classified as a pseudogene. The CDR3 has 15 amino acids. The CDR3 reads CAFPGGANGSCEQYF. The DNA for the CDR3 is TGTGCCTTCCCGGGGGGGGCGAATGGGAGTTGCGAGCAGTACTTC.

The CDR3 DNA is TGCAGCGTTGAGGGGCGAGATTTCCAAGAGACCCAGTACTTC. Its protein product is CSVEGRDFQETQYF. The V call is TRBV29-1, the J call TRBJ2-5; a weak D match, TRBD1 (5 bases). CDR3 size: 14 residues. Germline lookup yields CDR1 SQVTM and CDR2 ANQGSEA. V was clipped by 3 bases and J by 1 base, with 12 bases between them.

This chain uses TRBV12-3 or TRBV12-4 with TRBJ1-2; the D is unclear. The CDR3 length is 14 residues. Trimming left V 6 bases short and J 5 bases short, with 16 bases between. The chain's CDR3 is CASSPLRTDYGYTF. CDR3 in DNA: TGTGCCAGCAGCCCGCTGAGGACGGATTATGGCTACACCTTC.

The chain joins TRBV9 to TRBJ2-5, with TRBD2 matching over 14 bases. The trim removed 4 bases at V and 5 bases at J, leaving 10 bases unmatched. Germline values: CDR1 SGDLS, CDR2 YYNGEE. The CDR3 runs to 17 residues. The DNA for the CDR3 is TGTGCCAGCAGCCTTCAGGGACTAGCGGGAGAGAAGGAGACCCAGTACTTC. Translating gives CASSLQGLAGEKETQYF.

J is TRBJ1-2 and V is TRBV5-8; weak D call: TRBD1 (5 bases). The ends were cut back, 0 bases at V and 7 bases at J, with 16 bases in the middle. This CDR3 is 15 amino acids long. The germline V gene encodes CDR1 SGHTS and CDR2 YDEGEE. This CDR3 is CASSLGRQGSSGYTF. The CDR3 DNA sequence: TGTGCCAGCAGCTTGGGGCGGCAGGGTTCGAGTGGCTACACCTTC.

CDR3 sequence: CATGGNQETQYF. The CDR3 coding sequence is TGTGCCACCGGCGGGAACCAAGAGACCCAGTACTTC. V is TRBV15 and J is TRBJ2-5; D perhaps matches TRBD2 (6 bases). V was clipped by 8 bases and J by 0 bases, with 7 bases between them. Germline assignment: CDR1 LNHNV and CDR2 YYDKDF (reference sequence). The CDR3 spans 12 residues.

This rearrangement joins TRBV6-2 or TRBV6-3 to TRBJ1-2; D is undetermined. Germline V CDR1 and CDR2: MNHEY, SVGEGT. Between the trimmed V and J ends, which lost 2 bases and 4 bases, there was a span of 14 bases. This CDR3 is 15 amino acids long. Here the CDR3 reads CASSYKGRRVYGYTF. Here the CDR3 DNA reads TGTGCCAGCAGTTACAAGGGCAGACGAGTCTATGGCTACACCTTC.

This clonotype occurred a few times. J is TRBJ2-2 and V is TRBV5-1; the D gene is possibly TRBD2 (5 bases). There are 16 residues in the CDR3. Germline V lookup: CDR1 SGHRS, CDR2 YFSETQ. V was trimmed by 4 bases and J by 0 bases, leaving 13 bases between them. CDR3 DNA sequence: TGCGCCAGCAGCCACACAGCGGACGCGAACACCGGGGAGCTGTTTTTT. Encoded protein: CASSHTADANTGELFF.

The chain recombines TRBV18 with TRBJ2-5; tentative D call: TRBD2 (6 bases). Between the trimmed V and J ends, which lost 3 bases and 2 bases, there was a span of 22 bases. Germline loops: CDR1 KGHSH, CDR2 LQKENI. The CDR3 consists of 18 residues. CDR3: CASSPILAPQTDQETQYF. The CDR3 DNA is TGTGCCAGCTCACCTATTCTAGCGCCCCAAACCGATCAAGAGACCCAGTACTTC.

This clonotype came up many times. The chain joins TRBV4-2 to TRBJ2-7; 7 bases map to TRBD2. The CDR3 loop spans 16 amino acids. CDR1 and CDR2 from the germline V gene are LGHNA and YNFKEQ. V trimming: 0 bases; J trimming: 4 bases; junction bases outside the gene matches: 9. CDR3 region: CASSQDYFAGEYEQYF. The CDR3 nucleotides read TGTGCCAGCAGCCAAGATTATTTTGCGGGGGAGTACGAGCAGTACTTC.

V gene TRBV12-3 or TRBV12-4 combines with J gene TRBJ2-1; D ambiguous. This CDR3 is 14 amino acids long. V lost 1 base and J 7 bases, leaving 11 bases between the germline ends. CDR3 region: CASSLGLSSNEQFF. The CDR3 DNA sequence: TGTGCCAGCAGTTTAGGGCTGTCTAGTAATGAGCAGTTCTTC.

The chain links TRBV2 to TRBJ2-1; the D is unclear. The CDR3 runs 12 residues. Trimming stripped 6 bases from V and 8 bases from J, with 11 bases between. CDR1 is SNHLY and CDR2 is FYNNEI in the germline V gene. The CDR3 nucleotides read TGTGCCAGCAGGCCACGACGGGATGAGCAGTTCTTC. Translating gives CASRPRRDEQFF.

The chain couples TRBV27 to TRBJ2-7; tentatively, D is TRBD2 (5 bases). CDR1 and CDR2 (germline): MNHEY, SMNVEV (reference sequence). V lost 3 bases and J lost 6, with 12 bases in between. CDR3 size: 13 residues. CDR3 in DNA: TGTGCCAGCAGTTTCCACACTAGAAGCGAGCAGTACTTC. It encodes CASSFHTRSEQYF.

A note on this clonotype: The germline gene is not matched at one end of the junction; a read error may be the cause. The chain has TRBV28 and TRBJ2-7; 8 nucleotides align to TRBD1. Germline lookup yields CDR1 MDHEN and CDR2 SYDVKM. The CDR3 sequence is 13 residues long. This chain's CDR3 is CAGSFSDRGEQYF. As DNA, the CDR3 is TGTGCCGGCAGTTTTAGTGACAGGGGCGAGCAGTACTTC.

In its sample, this clonotype was seen a few times. V and J are TRBV27 and TRBJ2-7, with 9 bases matching TRBD1. The CDR3 runs to 13 residues. Germline trimming cut 6 bases from V and 6 bases from J; bases unmatched to any gene: 6. From germline, CDR1 is MNHEY and CDR2 SMNVEV (reference sequence). CDR3 region: CASSPGQGIEQYF. The DNA of the CDR3 is TGTGCCAGCAGCCCGGGACAGGGAATCGAGCAGTACTTC.

The rearrangement links TRBV11-2 to TRBJ2-3; 9 bases are shared with TRBD2. The length of the CDR3 is 19 residues. Germline CDR1 is SGHAT and CDR2 is FQNNGV. V lost 1 base and J lost 2; bases outside the gene matches: 13. The CDR3 DNA sequence: TGTGCCAGCAGCTTAGTGTACTTGCGGGGGGGTGGTAACACAGATACGCAGTATTTT. Protein product: CASSLVYLRGGGNTDTQYF. The whole variable domain, filled in from reference TRBV11-2 and TRBJ2-3, reads EAGVAQSPRYKIIEKRQSVAFWCNPISGHATLYWYQQILGQGPKLLIQFQNNGVVDDSQLPKDRFSAERLKGVDSTLKIQPAKLEDSAVYLCASSLVYLRGGGNTDTQYFGPGTRLTVL.

This clonotype appeared a few times. The chain carries TRBV4-1 and TRBJ1-5; a weak D match, TRBD1 (6 bases). Deletions cut 0 bases from V and 0 bases from J, with 12 bases between. This CDR3 has 17 residues. Germline V gene data show CDR1 as MGHRA and CDR2 as YSYEKL. The CDR3 spells CASSQDGGGDSNQPQHF. The CDR3 nucleotides read TGCGCCAGCAGCCAAGACGGGGGGGGCGATAGCAATCAGCCCCAGCATTTT.

The V gene is TRBV1, the J gene TRBJ2-7; TRBD1, the table's D call, lacks a check against the DNA. TRBV1 is designated a pseudogene. CDR3 length: 17 residues. CDR3: CTSSQDGSARSSYEQYF. CDR3 bases: TGCACCAGCAGCCAAGATGGTAGCGCCAGGAGCTCCTACGAGCAGTACTTC.

This clonotype was seen only a few times. The chain is built from TRBV15 and TRBJ1-4; no definite D call. V lost 0 bases, J lost 7 bases, and 9 bases lay in between. The germline gives CDR1 LNHNV, CDR2 YYDKDF (reference sequence). This CDR3 is built from 14 residues. The CDR3 sequence: CATSRDWGVEKLFF. The DNA for the CDR3 is TGTGCCACCAGCAGAGATTGGGGTGTTGAAAAACTGTTTTTT.

This clonotype has only a few counts. The chain links TRBV7-2 to TRBJ1-1; D gene unclear. Per germline, CDR1 SGHTA and CDR2 FQGNSA. The CDR3 spans 15 residues. Deletions cut 0 bases from V and 3 bases from J, with 11 bases between. This CDR3 is CASSLAKGWDTEAFF. As DNA, the CDR3 is TGTGCCAGCAGCTTAGCGAAGGGATGGGACACTGAAGCTTTCTTT.

The genes are TRBV27 and TRBJ2-7; 7 nucleotides match TRBD2. The CDR3 totals 16 residues. Looked up from germline, CDR1 is MNHEY and CDR2 is SMNVEV (reference sequence). After removal of 0 bases from V and 5 bases from J, the junction contained 10 bases not matched to a gene. This chain's CDR3 is CASSLSGRGGLHEQYF. The CDR3 DNA is TGTGCCAGCAGTTTATCGGGGAGGGGTGGACTCCACGAGCAGTACTTC.

This clonotype was seen a few times. The CDR3 is CAISDGLAGGYNEQFF. The CDR3, as DNA: TGTGCCATCAGTGATGGACTAGCGGGGGGCTACAATGAGCAGTTCTTC. The chain has TRBV10-3 and TRBJ2-1, with 14 bases matching TRBD2. V lost 3 bases, J lost 3 bases, and 1 base stayed unmatched. CDR3 length: 16 amino acids. From germline, CDR1 is ENHRY and CDR2 SYGVKD.

There are a few counts of this clonotype. The J gene is TRBJ1-2, the V gene TRBV27; possible D gene TRBD1, 5 bases. V was cut by 5 bases and J by 7 bases, with 14 bases left in between. Per germline, CDR1 MNHEY and CDR2 SMNVEV (reference sequence). This CDR3 comprises 13 residues. The CDR3, as DNA: TGTGCCAGCAGTGGGGGACCCGTCGTTGGCTACACCTTC. Protein sequence: CASSGGPVVGYTF.